This T cell receptor beta chain came from a study of monozygotic twins with inflammatory bowel disease. The length of the CDR3 is 14 residues. Germline V gene data show CDR1 as MNHEY and CDR2 as SMNVEV (reference sequence). TCRdb re-analyzed the 5' RACE reads; it lists each CDR3 protein once, without DNA. Seen in this sample are about 130,000 distinct CDR3 sequences; the ten most common clones hold more than 0.95%. The receptor comes from a human donor with ulcerative colitis or Crohn's disease, or a healthy co-twin of an affected twin (not recorded which). The rearrangement joins TRBV27 to TRBJ2-7; the D gene TCRdb calls, TRBD1, cannot be checked with no DNA. The sample was blood. The CDR3 sequence is CASSLGPRDDEQYF.